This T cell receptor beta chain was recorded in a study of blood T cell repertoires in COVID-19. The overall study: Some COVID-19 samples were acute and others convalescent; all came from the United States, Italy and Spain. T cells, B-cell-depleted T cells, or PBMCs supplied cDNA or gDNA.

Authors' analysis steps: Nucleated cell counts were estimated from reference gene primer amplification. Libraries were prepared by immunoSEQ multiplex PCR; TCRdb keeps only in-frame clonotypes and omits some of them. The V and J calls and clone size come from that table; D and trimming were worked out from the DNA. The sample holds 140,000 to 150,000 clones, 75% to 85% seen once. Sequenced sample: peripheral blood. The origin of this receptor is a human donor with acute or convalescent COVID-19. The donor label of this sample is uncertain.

CDR3: CARSFVAFSGNTIYF. CDR3 sequence (DNA): TGTGCCAGAAGCTTTGTGGCTTTCTCTGGAAACACCATATATTTT. This rearrangement joins TRBV5-3 to TRBJ1-3; D remains unclear. TRBV5-3 is identified as an open reading frame with a role that is uncertain. V was trimmed by 2 bases and J by 0 bases, leaving 9 bases between them. The CDR3 is 15 amino acids.